The T cell receptor beta chain under discussion was sequenced for a study of graft-versus-host responses after intestinal transplantation. For the study at large: Among the recipients, all got anti-thymocyte globulin induction and then tacrolimus and steroids for 2 to 3 years.

General observations from the study: When patients had graft-donor T cell macrochimerism, their allografts held high graft-versus-host to host-versus-graft clonal ratios. Association was observed between peak circulating GvH clone levels and early post-transplant HvG declines. Recipient bone marrow held GvH clones, some seen earlier in ileum or blood.

Notes on this clone: No antigen is known for it.

The data were produced by immunoSEQ multiplex PCR, yet TCRdb's version contains in-frame clones alone and is incomplete. The data show 40,000 to 45,000 clones, with around 95% seen just once and almost 0.55% held by the top ten. Germline CDR1 MNHNY, CDR2 SVGAGI (reference sequence). V lost 1 base, J lost 8 bases, and 12 bases lay in between. CDR3 size: 14 residues. V is TRBV6-6 and J is TRBJ1-5, with D tentatively TRBD1 (6 bases). The sample here was unstimulated CD8+ T cells sorted from spleen or lymph node cells, taken before transplant. This clonotype was sampled from a human donor who was the organ donor for an intestinal transplant. The CDR3 is CASSYYPGAEPQHF. DNA for the CDR3: TGTGCCAGCAGTTACTATCCGGGGGCCGAGCCCCAGCATTTT.